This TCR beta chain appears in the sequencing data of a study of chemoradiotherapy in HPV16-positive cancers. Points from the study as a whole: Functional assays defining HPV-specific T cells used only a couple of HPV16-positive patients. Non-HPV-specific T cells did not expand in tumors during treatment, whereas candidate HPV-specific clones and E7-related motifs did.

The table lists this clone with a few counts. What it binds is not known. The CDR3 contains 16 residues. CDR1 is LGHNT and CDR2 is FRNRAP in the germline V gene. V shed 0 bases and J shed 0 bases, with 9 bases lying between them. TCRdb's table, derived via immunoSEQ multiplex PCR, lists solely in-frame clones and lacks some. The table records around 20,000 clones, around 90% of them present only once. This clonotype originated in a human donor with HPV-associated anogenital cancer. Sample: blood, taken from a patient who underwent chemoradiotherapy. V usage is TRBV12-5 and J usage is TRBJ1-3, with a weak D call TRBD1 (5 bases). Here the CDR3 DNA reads TGTGCTAGTGGTTTGGTAACAGGAGTCTCTGGAAACACCATATATTTT. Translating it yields CASGLVTGVSGNTIYF.